Following are 17 T cell receptor beta chains from one sample sequenced in a study of CD8+ T cells in alopecia areata. RNA was extracted and reverse transcribed into cDNA as the sequencing template. Generated by immunoSEQ multiplex PCR, the TCRdb table keeps only in-frame clones and is missing some. The table has roughly 250,000 clones, about three fifths seen once. The treatment here: oral pan-JAK inhibitor, 5-10 mg twice daily. The starting material was CD4+ T cells sorted from blood, obtained around week 54, from a patient treated with tofacitinib. The receptors stem from a human donor with alopecia areata.

This chain connects TRBV4-1 to TRBJ1-6; D call uncertain. The germline CDR1 and CDR2 sequences are MGHRA and YSYEKL. The CDR3 runs to 13 residues. V was shortened by 2 bases and J by 7 bases, with 6 bases between the two germline ends. This chain's CDR3 is CASSQIWNSPLHF. Here the CDR3 DNA reads TGCGCCAGCAGCCAAATCTGGAATTCACCCCTCCACTTT.

This CDR3 reads CASAPPIVSSNQPQHF. DNA of the CDR3: TGTGCTAGTGCCCCACCGATAGTCAGTAGCAATCAGCCCCAGCATTTT. The rearrangement joins TRBV12-5 to TRBJ1-5; D remains ambiguous. Trimming removed 7 bases from V and 0 bases from J, with 16 bases in between. The CDR3 length is 16 residues. Germline CDR1 and CDR2: LGHNT and FRNRAP.

This chain joins TRBV5-1 and TRBJ2-2; 7 positions agree with TRBD1. Losses at the gene ends were 3 bases for V and 2 bases for J; bases not matched to a gene: 4. The V gene's germline CDR1 is SGHRS and CDR2 YFSETQ. CDR3 length equals 15 residues. As DNA, the CDR3 is TGCGCCAGCAGCTGGGACAGCGTTAACACCGGGGAGCTGTTTTTT. It is translated as CASSWDSVNTGELFF.

To note about this clone: One end of the junction does not line up with germline, which may come from a read error. The chain is built from TRBV5-1 and TRBJ2-1; possible D gene TRBD2, 5 bases. Germline lookup yields CDR1 SGHRS and CDR2 YFSETQ. The CDR3 has 14 amino acids. CDR3 loop: CASSLGRLYNEQFF. The CDR3 DNA is TGCGCCAGCAGTTTGGGGAGATTGTACAATGAGCAGTTCTTC.

This rearrangement joins TRBV30 to TRBJ2-7; 8 bases match TRBD1. Per germline, CDR1 GTSNPN and CDR2 SVGIG (reference sequence). Germline trimming cut 1 base from V and 4 bases from J; bases unmatched to any gene: 3. This CDR3 region has 13 residues. The CDR3 nucleotides are TGTGCCTGGAGTGGCGGACAGGGATACGAGCAGTACTTC. It encodes CAWSGGQGYEQYF.

The chain joins TRBV30 to TRBJ1-1; D ambiguous. The CDR3 contains 13 residues. The V gene's germline CDR1 is GTSNPN and CDR2 SVGIG (reference sequence). Trimming removed 4 bases at V and 0 bases at J, with 9 bases between. The chain's CDR3 is CAWTDGLNTEAFF. In nucleotides, the CDR3 is TGTGCCTGGACGGACGGGTTGAACACTGAAGCTTTCTTT.

This chain joins TRBV29-1 and TRBJ1-2, with unresolved D. Germline V gene lookup returns CDR1 SQVTM and CDR2 ANQGSEA. This CDR3 spans 14 amino acids. Trimming pared 3 bases from V and 2 bases from J, leaving 13 bases between. The CDR3 DNA follows: TGCAGCGTTGAGATGGGAGGGCGGAACTATGGCTACACCTTC. This sequence encodes CSVEMGGRNYGYTF.

The chain combines TRBV30 with TRBJ1-4; a weak D match, TRBD1 (5 bases). V was shortened by 5 bases and J by 5 bases, with 12 bases between the two germline ends. Germline CDR1 is GTSNPN and CDR2 is SVGIG (reference sequence). CDR3 length: 13 residues. CDR3 in DNA: TGTGCCTGGGAAGGGACGGGGAATGAAAAACTGTTTTTT. Amino acid sequence: CAWEGTGNEKLFF.

This chain connects TRBV9 to TRBJ1-2, with unresolved D. Per germline, CDR1 SGDLS and CDR2 YYNGEE. Trimming pared 3 bases from V and 8 bases from J, leaving 8 bases between. The CDR3 consists of 11 residues. The CDR3 sequence is CASSAFGGYTF. CDR3 nucleotide sequence: TGTGCCAGCAGCGCGTTCGGGGGCTACACCTTC.

V is TRBV7-8 and J is TRBJ2-2; D unresolved. Between the trimmed V and J ends, which lost 7 bases and 2 bases, there was a span of 17 bases. Germline CDR1 reads SGHVS; CDR2 reads FQNEAQ. This CDR3 has 16 amino acids. The CDR3 region has the DNA TGTGCCAGCACCACACATGTGGACGGCAACACCGGGGAGCTGTTTTTT. The encoded protein is CASTTHVDGNTGELFF.

A single count supports this clone. V gene TRBV6-6 combines with J gene TRBJ1-6; D is unclear. The CDR3 runs 14 residues. Germline CDR1 reads MNHNY; CDR2 reads SVGAGI (reference sequence). Trimming removed 0 bases at V and 8 bases at J, with 8 bases between. CDR3: CASSYSERDSPLHF. The CDR3 DNA reads TGTGCCAGCAGTTACTCAGAGAGGGATTCACCCCTCCACTTT.

This clone appeared many times. The rearrangement joins TRBV4-2 to TRBJ2-7, with 8 bases matching TRBD2. The germline V gene has CDR1 LGHNA and CDR2 YNFKEQ. The ends lost 1 base at V and 10 bases at J; junction bases unmatched: 9. The CDR3 loop spans 14 amino acids. As DNA, the CDR3 is TGTGCCAGCAGCCAAGTTAGCGGGGAGGTAGGACAGTACTTC. It yields the protein CASSQVSGEVGQYF.

The chain joins TRBV7-2 to TRBJ2-1; D uncertain. This CDR3 comprises 15 residues. Trimming removed 2 bases from V and 2 bases from J, with 10 bases in between. Germline V CDR1 and CDR2: SGHTA, FQGNSA. In nucleotides, the CDR3 is TGTGCCAGCAGCTTAAGATTCACTACCTACAATGAGCAGTTCTTC. As protein: CASSLRFTTYNEQFF. Full variable domain (outside the CDR3, taken from reference TRBV7-2 and TRBJ2-1): GAGVSQSPSNKVTEKGKDVELRCDPISGHTALYWYRQSLGQGLEFLIYFQGNSAPDKSGLPSDRFSAERTGGSVSTLTIQRTQQEDSAVYLCASSLRFTTYNEQFFGPGTRLTVL.

V usage is TRBV30 and J usage is TRBJ2-5, with D perhaps TRBD2 (7 bases). This CDR3 is 13 amino acids long. The germline V and J ends were trimmed by 4 bases and 4 bases, with 13 bases remaining between them. The germline V gene has CDR1 GTSNPN and CDR2 SVGIG (reference sequence). The CDR3 protein is CAWNGGLGETQYF. CDR3 sequence (DNA): TGTGCCTGGAACGGGGGGCTCGGAGAGACCCAGTACTTC.

This chain links TRBV18 with TRBJ2-5, with D perhaps TRBD2 (6 bases). V lost 1 base and J 5 bases, leaving 11 bases between the germline ends. This CDR3 contains 14 residues. Germline loops: CDR1 KGHSH, CDR2 LQKENI. The CDR3 DNA reads as TGTGCCAGCTCACCACGGGACGCGGGGGAGACCCAGTACTTC. It translates to CASSPRDAGETQYF.

This clone was recorded a few times. The chain couples TRBV19 to TRBJ2-7; D may be TRBD1 (5 bases). This CDR3 is 15 amino acids long. Germline V CDR1 and CDR2: LNHDA, SQIVND (reference sequence). The V gene lost 6 bases and the J gene lost 3 bases, with 18 bases spanning the gap. The DNA of the CDR3 is TGTGCCAGTAGGGTCAACGGTGACAGCTACTACGAGCAGTACTTC. This encodes CASRVNGDSYYEQYF. The full variable domain, rest sourced from reference TRBV19 and TRBJ2-7, is DGGITQSPKYLFRKEGQNVTLSCEQNLNHDAMYWYRQDPGQGLRLIYYSQIVNDFQKGDIAEGYSVSREKKESFPLTVTSAQKNPTAFYLCASRVNGDSYYEQYFGPGTRLTVT.

The chain combines TRBV29-1 with TRBJ2-5, with unresolved D. CDR3 length: 10 amino acids. The germline V gene has CDR1 SQVTM and CDR2 ANQGSEA. Trimming shortened V by 7 bases and J by 5 bases, and 8 bases separated the two germline ends. Here the CDR3 reads CSGGVETQYF. CDR3 nucleotide sequence: TGCAGCGGTGGAGTGGAGACCCAGTACTTC. The full variable domain, rest sourced from reference TRBV29-1 and TRBJ2-5, is SAVISQKPSRDICQRGTSLTIQCQVDSQVTMMFWYRQQPGQSLTLIATANQGSEATYESGFVIDKFPISRPNLTFSTLTVSNMSPEDSSIYLCSGGVETQYFGPGTRLLVL.